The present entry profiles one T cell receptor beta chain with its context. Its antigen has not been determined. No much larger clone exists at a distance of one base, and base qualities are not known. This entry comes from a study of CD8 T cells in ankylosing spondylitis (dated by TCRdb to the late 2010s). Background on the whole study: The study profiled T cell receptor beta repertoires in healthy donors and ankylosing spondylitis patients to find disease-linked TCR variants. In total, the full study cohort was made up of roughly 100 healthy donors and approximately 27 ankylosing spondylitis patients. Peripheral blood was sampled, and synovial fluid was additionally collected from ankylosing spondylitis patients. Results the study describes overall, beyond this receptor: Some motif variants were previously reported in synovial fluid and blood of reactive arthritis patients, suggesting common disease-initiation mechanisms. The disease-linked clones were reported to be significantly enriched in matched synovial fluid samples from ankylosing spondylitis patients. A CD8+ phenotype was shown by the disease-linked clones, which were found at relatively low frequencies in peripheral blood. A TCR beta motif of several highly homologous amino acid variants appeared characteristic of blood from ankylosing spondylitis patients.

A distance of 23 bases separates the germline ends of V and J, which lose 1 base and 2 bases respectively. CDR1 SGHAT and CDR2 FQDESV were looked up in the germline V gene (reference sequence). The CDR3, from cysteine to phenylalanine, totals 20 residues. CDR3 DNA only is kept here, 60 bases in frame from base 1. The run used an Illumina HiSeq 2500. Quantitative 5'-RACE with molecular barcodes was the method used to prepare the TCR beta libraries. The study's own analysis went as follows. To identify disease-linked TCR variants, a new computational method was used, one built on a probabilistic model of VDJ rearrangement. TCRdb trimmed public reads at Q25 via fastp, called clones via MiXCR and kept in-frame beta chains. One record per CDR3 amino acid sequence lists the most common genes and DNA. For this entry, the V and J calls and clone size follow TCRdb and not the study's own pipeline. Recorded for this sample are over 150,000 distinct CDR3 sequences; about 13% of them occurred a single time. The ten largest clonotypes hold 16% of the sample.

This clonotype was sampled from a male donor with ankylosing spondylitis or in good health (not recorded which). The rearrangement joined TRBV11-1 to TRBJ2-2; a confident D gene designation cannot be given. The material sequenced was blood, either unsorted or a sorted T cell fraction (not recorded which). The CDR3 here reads CASSLVSFRGFHFNTGELFF. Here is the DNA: TGTGCCAGCAGCTTAGTATCTTTCCGCGGCTTTCACTTCAACACCGGGGAGCTGTTTTTT.